A selection of T cell receptor beta chains follows, all from one sample in a study of OX40 agonist ivuxolimab in advanced cancers. Assay used: immunoSEQ multiplex PCR; TCRdb lists only in-frame clones, some missing. The sample yields 100,000 or so clones, about nine tenths seen once. This sample comprised CD4+ or CD8+ T cells sorted from blood, obtained in a trial of the OX40 agonist ivuxolimab. Every receptor here comes from an adult with an advanced solid tumor such as melanoma, head and neck, liver or kidney cancer. CDR3s include the opening cysteine and the closing phenylalanine or tryptophan. The D gene is left open where the match is weak. The size field is filled for only some rows; it gives once, few, many or a size class.

size	V	D	J	length	DNA	CDR3
NA	TRBV5-1	NA	TRBJ2-3	17	TGCGCCAGCAGCTTTCTCGAGGGGGGATTGGGCACAGATACGCAGTATTTT	CASSFLEGGLGTDTQYF
few	TRBV28	NA	TRBJ2-1	12	TGTGCCAGCAGTATTAGCGGCAGGGAGGAGTTCTTC	CASSISGREEFF
once	TRBV4-3	TRBD1	TRBJ1-4	16	TGCGCCAGCAGCCAAGCAAGGGGGACAGCTAATGAAAAACTGTTTTTT	CASSQARGTANEKLFF
NA	TRBV4-3	NA	TRBJ2-3	17	TGCGCCAGCAGCAGGAGTAGCGGTTCACAGAAGAAGGATACGCAGTATTTT	CASSRSSGSQKKDTQYF
NA	TRBV7-2	NA	TRBJ1-5	18	TGTGCCAGCAGCTTACACGCCCCCGGCAGGGCGGAGAGTCAGCCCCAGCATTTT	CASSLHAPGRAESQPQHF
NA	TRBV5-6	NA	TRBJ2-5	14	TGTGCCAGCACCCCACCGGGGGTCGGAGAGACCCAGTACTTC	CASTPPGVGETQYF
NA	TRBV30	NA	TRBJ2-7	14	TGTGCCTGGAGTGTACGTCTCTCGACCTACGAGCAGTACTTC	CAWSVRLSTYEQYF
NA	TRBV13	NA	TRBJ1-3	11	TGTGCCAGCAGCTTTTCAGACACCATATATTTT	CASSFSDTIYF
NA	TRBV7-8	NA	TRBJ1-1	15	TGTGCCAGCAGCTTAAGCGGCACGGGTAACACTGAAGCTTTCTTT	CASSLSGTGNTEAFF
NA	TRBV5-1	TRBD1	TRBJ1-5	14	TGCGCCAGCAGCGCCGGACAGGGTAATCAGCCCCAGCATTTT	CASSAGQGNQPQHF
NA	TRBV4-1	TRBD2	TRBJ2-4	15	TGCGCCAGCAGCCCTCTGCAGACAGTCCCGGGGGGTCAGTACTTC	CASSPLQTVPGGQYF
NA	TRBV19	TRBD1	TRBJ2-5	16	TGTGCCAGTAGAGCACTGGACAGGGGTGTCGAAGAGACCCAGTACTTC	CASRALDRGVEETQYF
once	TRBV19	TRBD1	TRBJ1-5	15	TGTGCCTCAGGGGGGACAGGGGGCGCGAGTCAGCCCCAGCATTTT	CASGGTGGASQPQHF
medium-sized	TRBV18	NA	TRBJ1-2	14	TGTGCCAGCTCAGCAAGCAGGGTGAACTATGGCTACACCTTC	CASSASRVNYGYTF
once	TRBV19	TRBD1	TRBJ1-2	15	TGTGCCAGTACCGCGACTCCTCAGGGGGCGCGGGGCTACACCTTC	CASTATPQGARGYTF
NA	TRBV5-1	TRBD1	TRBJ2-3	15	TGCGCCAGCAGCTACATCCGGGACAGGGCAGATACGCAGTATTTT	CASSYIRDRADTQYF
NA	TRBV6-1	NA	TRBJ2-3	14	TGTGCCAGCACCGAGGGGAGCCGCACAGATACGCAGTATTTT	CASTEGSRTDTQYF
NA	TRBV25-1	NA	TRBJ1-6	13	TGTGCCAGCAGTGAAGTTAGCAATTCACCCCTCCACTTT	CASSEVSNSPLHF
NA	TRBV7-3	TRBD2	TRBJ2-3	15	TGTGCCAGCAGCCGGGGACTAGCGGAAACAGATACGCAGTATTTT	CASSRGLAETDTQYF
NA	TRBV19	NA	TRBJ1-1	14	TGTGCCAGTACCTCCGAGGGCGGGAGCACTGAAGCTTTCTTT	CASTSEGGSTEAFF
NA	TRBV7-2	NA	TRBJ1-6	15	TGTGCCAGCAGCCCTAGGGGGGGCCTTAATTCACCCCTCCACTTT	CASSPRGGLNSPLHF
once	TRBV11-2	NA	TRBJ2-7	11	TGTGCCAGCAGCCCGGCCCTCGAGCAGTACTTC	CASSPALEQYF
NA	TRBV27	TRBD2	TRBJ2-1	15	TGTGCCAGCAGTTTCTTAGTAGCGGGATACAATGAGCAGTTCTTC	CASSFLVAGYNEQFF
NA	TRBV5-4	NA	TRBJ1-1	14	TGTGCCAGCAGCTCCTACAGGAAGAACACTGAAGCTTTCTTT	CASSSYRKNTEAFF
NA	TRBV11-2	NA	TRBJ1-2	14	TGTGCCAGCAGCCAGCAAGGCTATATCGGCGGCTACACCTTC	CASSQQGYIGGYTF
NA	TRBV5-6	NA	TRBJ2-6	15	TGTGCCAGCAGCTTTCTGGGCGCTGGGGCCAACGTCCTGACTTTC	CASSFLGAGANVLTF
NA	TRBV20-1	NA	TRBJ2-1	11	TGCAGTGCCTCTTCTCAGGTTTTGCAGTTCTTC	CSASSQVLQFF
NA	TRBV18	TRBD1	TRBJ2-6	17	TGTGCCAGCTCATCCCAGACAGGGTACTCTGGGGCCAACGTCCTGACTTTC	CASSSQTGYSGANVLTF
NA	TRBV11-3	TRBD1	TRBJ2-7	13	TGTGCCAGCTCAGGGGGATCTTCCTACGAGCAGTACTTC	CASSGGSSYEQYF
NA	TRBV7-9	TRBD1	TRBJ1-4	13	TGTGCCAGCAGCGAACGGACAGGGGAAAAACTGTTTTTT	CASSERTGEKLFF
NA	TRBV6-6	NA	TRBJ2-1	15	TGTGCCAGCAGGGCCCTAGCGCAATCCTACAATGAGCAGTTCTTC	CASRALAQSYNEQFF
NA	TRBV7-9	NA	TRBJ2-1	13	TGTGCCAGCAGCTCTTCACAGGGACCTGAGCAGTTCTTC	CASSSSQGPEQFF
NA	TRBV5-1	TRBD2	TRBJ2-1	15	TGCGCCAGCAGCTCTGGCGGGAGTCTCTACAATGAGCAGTTCTTC	CASSSGGSLYNEQFF
once	TRBV10-3	NA	TRBJ2-1	14	TGTGCCATCAGTTCCGGAGGCTCCTACAATGAGCAGTTCTTC	CAISSGGSYNEQFF
NA	TRBV7-2	TRBD1	TRBJ1-4	14	TGTGCCAGCAGCTACGGACAGGGACATGAAAAACTGTTTTTT	CASSYGQGHEKLFF
NA	TRBV6-5	TRBD2	TRBJ2-1	15	TGTGCCAGCACCCCGGAGGGCCTAGCGGGATTTGAGCAGTTCTTC	CASTPEGLAGFEQFF
NA	TRBV7-2	NA	TRBJ1-3	15	TGTGCCAGCAGCTCCAGGGTGGCCTCTGGAAACACCATATATTTT	CASSSRVASGNTIYF
NA	TRBV18	NA	TRBJ2-1	13	TGTGCCAGCTCACCACCAGGTCTGAATGAGCAGTTCTTC	CASSPPGLNEQFF
NA	TRBV5-1	TRBD2	TRBJ2-1	16	TGCGCCAGCAGCTTGGCCGGACTAGCGGTTAACAATGAGCAGTTCTTC	CASSLAGLAVNNEQFF
once	TRBV11-3	NA	TRBJ2-1	12	TGTGCCAGCAGCTTAAAGGACAATGAGCAGTTCTTC	CASSLKDNEQFF
NA	TRBV4-3	NA	TRBJ1-1	15	TGCGCCAGCAGCCAAGAGTTGTCGAGGAACACTGAAGCTTTCTTT	CASSQELSRNTEAFF
NA	TRBV6-5	NA	TRBJ2-1	16	TGTGCCAGCAGTTACTCGGGTCAGGGGCGAGGAAATGAGCAGTTCTTC	CASSYSGQGRGNEQFF
few	TRBV19	NA	TRBJ1-2	12	TGTGCCAGTAGTGCGGGACCGGCGGGCGACACCTTC	CASSAGPAGDTF
NA	TRBV10-3	NA	TRBJ2-6	16	TGTGCCATCCGCGCAGGGGAGACCTCTGGGGCCAACGTCCTGACTTTC	CAIRAGETSGANVLTF
once	TRBV28	NA	TRBJ1-1	17	TGTGCCAGCAGTTTAGCCCAACGGGGGGGGAGGAGAGCTGAAGCTTTCTTT	CASSLAQRGGRRAEAFF
NA	TRBV6-1	TRBD1	TRBJ1-2	16	TGTGCCAGCAGTGCAATACGGACAGGGGGCGGGTATGGCTACACCTTC	CASSAIRTGGGYGYTF
NA	TRBV4-1	TRBD2	TRBJ2-3	18	TGCGCCAGCAGCCAAGATCCAACTAGCGGGAGTCGAACGGATACGCAGTATTTT	CASSQDPTSGSRTDTQYF
NA	TRBV7-9	NA	TRBJ1-2	15	TGTGCCAGCAGCTCAACCGTTTCAGCTAACTATGGCTACACCTTC	CASSSTVSANYGYTF
once	TRBV19	NA	TRBJ1-3	14	TGTGCCAGTAGCATCCGGGGTCTCGGAAACACCATATATTTT	CASSIRGLGNTIYF
NA	TRBV9	NA	TRBJ2-3	15	TGTGCCAGCAGCTCGACCGGGACGAGGACAGATACGCAGTATTTT	CASSSTGTRTDTQYF
NA	TRBV18	NA	TRBJ2-5	13	TGTGCCAGCTCACCGGGAAGTCAGGAGACCCAGTACTTC	CASSPGSQETQYF
NA	TRBV7-9	NA	TRBJ1-4	14	TGTGCCAGCAGTCCAGACGGTGTAATAGAAAAACTGTTTTTT	CASSPDGVIEKLFF
few	TRBV30	TRBD1	TRBJ1-6	14	TGTGCCTGGAGTCCCCTTACAGGGGACTCACCCCTCCACTTT	CAWSPLTGDSPLHF
NA	TRBV30	NA	TRBJ2-3	13	TGTGCCTGGAGTGTCGGGGGCACAGATACGCAGTATTTT	CAWSVGGTDTQYF